The table lists the clone carrying this T cell receptor (beta chain) with a few counts. Its antigen is unidentified. These data belong to a study of T cells after yellow fever vaccination. Findings and limits, study-wide: Only a minor proportion of clonotypes was detected across both CD4 and CD8 compartments.

V shed 0 bases and J 7 bases; nucleotides not matched to a gene: 2. CDR1 and CDR2 from the germline V gene are MNHNS and SASEGT. CDR3 length equals 14 residues. The 5'RACE template-switching step produced TCR cDNA and added a universal primer site and UMIs. TCRdb re-analysed the 5' RACE reads in MiXCR, keeping a single row per CDR3 protein. The sample has 620,000 or so distinct CDR3 sequences; about a sixth are singletons. Sample: PBMCs, taken less than 6 days after the first yellow fever vaccination. The sequence derives from a man aged 18 to 29 who received the YFV17D yellow fever vaccine. The V and J genes are TRBV6-1 and TRBJ2-1, with 8 positions matching TRBD1. The CDR3 loop reads CASSEATGGNEQFF. CDR3 coding DNA: TGTGCCAGCAGTGAAGCAACAGGGGGGAATGAGCAGTTCTTC.